This TCR beta chain was recovered during a study of cytotoxic CD8 clonotypes in ibrutinib-treated CLL. V shed 5 bases and J shed 8 bases, with 13 bases lying between them. Germline CDR1 and CDR2: SGHTA and FQGNSA. This CDR3 region has 13 residues. This table comes from immunoSEQ multiplex PCR, and its TCRdb copy is limited to in-frame clones, with some not included. This sample has nearly 85,000 clones, with 70% to 80% found just once. The sequenced sample was PBMCs, obtained after 12 months of ibrutinib treatment. This TCR came from a human donor with chronic lymphocytic leukemia. The chain uses TRBV7-2 and TRBJ1-3; tentatively, D is TRBD1 (6 bases). The CDR3 region is CASSAGEGDTIYF. Here the CDR3 DNA reads TGTGCCAGCAGCGCCGGGGAGGGGGACACCATATATTTT. Complete variable domain (other parts from reference TRBV7-2 and TRBJ1-3): GAGVSQSPSNKVTEKGKDVELRCDPISGHTALYWYRQSLGQGLEFLIYFQGNSAPDKSGLPSDRFSAERTGGSVSTLTIQRTQQEDSAVYLCASSAGEGDTIYFGEGSWLTVV.